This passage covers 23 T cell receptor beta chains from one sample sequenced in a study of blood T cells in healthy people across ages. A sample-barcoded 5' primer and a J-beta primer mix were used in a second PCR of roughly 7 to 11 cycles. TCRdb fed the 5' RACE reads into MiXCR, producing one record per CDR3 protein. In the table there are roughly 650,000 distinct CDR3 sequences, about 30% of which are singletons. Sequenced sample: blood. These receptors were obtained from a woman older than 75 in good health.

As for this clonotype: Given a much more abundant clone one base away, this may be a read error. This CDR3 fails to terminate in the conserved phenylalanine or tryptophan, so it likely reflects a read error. The CDR3 sequence is CASSLADTEAFL. As DNA, the CDR3 is TGTGCCAGCAGCTTGGCGGACACTGAAGCTTTCTTG. The chain recombines TRBV5-6 with TRBJ1-1, with no clear D. Germline V gene data show CDR1 as SGHDT and CDR2 as YYEEEE. The CDR3 extends over 12 amino acids. V gave up 0 bases and J gave up 3 bases, with 3 bases separating them.

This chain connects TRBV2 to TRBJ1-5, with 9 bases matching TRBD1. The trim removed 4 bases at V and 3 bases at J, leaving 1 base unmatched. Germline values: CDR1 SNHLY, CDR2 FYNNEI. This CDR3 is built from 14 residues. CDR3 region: CASSGDRANQPQHF. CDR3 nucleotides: TGTGCCAGCAGTGGGGACAGGGCCAATCAGCCCCAGCATTTT.

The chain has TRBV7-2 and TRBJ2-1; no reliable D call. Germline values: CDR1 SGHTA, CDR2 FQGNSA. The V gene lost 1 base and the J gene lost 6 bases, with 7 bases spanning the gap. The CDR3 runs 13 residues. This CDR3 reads CASSLGPINEQFF. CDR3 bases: TGTGCCAGCAGCTTAGGACCGATCAATGAGCAGTTCTTC.

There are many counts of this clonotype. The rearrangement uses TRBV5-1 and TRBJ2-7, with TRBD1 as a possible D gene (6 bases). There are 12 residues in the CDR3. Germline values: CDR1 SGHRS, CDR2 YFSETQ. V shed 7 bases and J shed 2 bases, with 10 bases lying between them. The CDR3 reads CASGKGAYEQYF. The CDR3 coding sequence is TGCGCCAGCGGGAAGGGGGCCTACGAGCAGTACTTC.

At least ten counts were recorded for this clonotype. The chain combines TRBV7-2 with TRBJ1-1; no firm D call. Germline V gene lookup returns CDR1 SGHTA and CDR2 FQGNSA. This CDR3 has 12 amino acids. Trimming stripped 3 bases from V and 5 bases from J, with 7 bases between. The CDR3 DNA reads TGTGCCAGCAGCTTCAGGTTTACTGAAGCTTTCTTT. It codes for CASSFRFTEAFF.

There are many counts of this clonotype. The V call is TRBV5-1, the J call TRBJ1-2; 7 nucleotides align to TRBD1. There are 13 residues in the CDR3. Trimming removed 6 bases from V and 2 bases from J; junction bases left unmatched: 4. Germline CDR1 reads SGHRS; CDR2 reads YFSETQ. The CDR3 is CASTPGGNYGYTF. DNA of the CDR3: TGCGCCAGCACTCCAGGGGGGAACTATGGCTACACCTTC.

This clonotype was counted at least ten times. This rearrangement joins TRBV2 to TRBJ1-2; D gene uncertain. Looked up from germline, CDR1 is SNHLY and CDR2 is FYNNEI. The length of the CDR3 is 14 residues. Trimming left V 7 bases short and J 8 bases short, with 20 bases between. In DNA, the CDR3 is TGTGCCAGCAACGGAGAGGGAAGGAGGTCGGGCTACACCTTC. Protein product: CASNGEGRRSGYTF.

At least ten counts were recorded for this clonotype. Here the CDR3 reads CATSDSTGRGGSGANVLTF. The CDR3, as DNA: TGTGCCACCAGTGATTCGACGGGTCGGGGGGGCTCTGGGGCCAACGTCCTGACTTTC. This chain joins TRBV24-1 and TRBJ2-6; 8 nucleotides agree with TRBD2. Germline trimming cut 2 bases from V and 0 bases from J; bases unmatched to any gene: 8. The germline gives CDR1 KGHDR, CDR2 SFDVKD. This CDR3 region has 19 residues.

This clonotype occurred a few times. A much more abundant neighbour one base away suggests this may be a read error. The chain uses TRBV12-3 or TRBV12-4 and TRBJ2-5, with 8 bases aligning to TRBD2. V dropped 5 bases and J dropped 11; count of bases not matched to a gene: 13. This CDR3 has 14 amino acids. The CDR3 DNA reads TGTGCCAGCAGTCTTAGCGGGAACGGGAATGAGCAGTACTTC. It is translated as CASSLSGNGNEQYF.

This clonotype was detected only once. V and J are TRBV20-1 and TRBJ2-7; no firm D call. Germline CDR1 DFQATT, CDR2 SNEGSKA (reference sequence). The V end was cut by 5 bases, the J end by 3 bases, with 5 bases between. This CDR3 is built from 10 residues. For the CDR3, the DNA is TGCAGTGCTTTAGACTACGAGCAGTACTTC. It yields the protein CSALDYEQYF.

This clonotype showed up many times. The DNA of the CDR3 is TGTGCCAGCAGCGCGCGGACAGGAGCCCCCTACAATGAGCAGTTCTTC. Its protein product is CASSARTGAPYNEQFF. The genes are TRBV9 and TRBJ2-1; 7 nucleotides line up with TRBD1. V lost 3 bases to trimming and J lost 2 bases; unmatched junction nucleotides: 8. Germline-derived CDR1 and CDR2 are SGDLS and YYNGEE. The CDR3 totals 16 residues.

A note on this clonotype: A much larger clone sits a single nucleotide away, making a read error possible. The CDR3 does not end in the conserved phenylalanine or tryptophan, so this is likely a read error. CDR3 amino acids: CASSRGFVRGELFL. In DNA, the CDR3 is TGTGCCAGCAGCCGAGGGTTTGTACGCGGGGAGCTGTTTCTT. The chain joins TRBV3-1 to TRBJ2-2; perhaps TRBD2 as D (5 bases). This CDR3 spans 14 amino acids. Germline CDR1 LGHDT, CDR2 YNNKEL (reference sequence). Between the trimmed V and J ends, which lost 4 bases and 7 bases, there was a span of 13 bases.

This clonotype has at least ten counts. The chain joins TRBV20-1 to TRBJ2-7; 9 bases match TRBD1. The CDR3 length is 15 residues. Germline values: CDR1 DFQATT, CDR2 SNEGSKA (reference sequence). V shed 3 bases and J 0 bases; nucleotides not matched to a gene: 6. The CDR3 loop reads CSASLPGQGSYEQYF. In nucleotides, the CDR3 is TGCAGTGCTAGTTTGCCGGGACAGGGCTCCTACGAGCAGTACTTC.

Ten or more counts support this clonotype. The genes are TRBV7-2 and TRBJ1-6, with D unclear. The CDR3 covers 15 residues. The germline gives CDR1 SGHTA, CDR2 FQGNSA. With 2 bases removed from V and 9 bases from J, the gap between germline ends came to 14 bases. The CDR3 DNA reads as TGTGCCAGCAGCTTATCGGAGGGCCGCGGTTCACCCCTCCACTTT. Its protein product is CASSLSEGRGSPLHF.

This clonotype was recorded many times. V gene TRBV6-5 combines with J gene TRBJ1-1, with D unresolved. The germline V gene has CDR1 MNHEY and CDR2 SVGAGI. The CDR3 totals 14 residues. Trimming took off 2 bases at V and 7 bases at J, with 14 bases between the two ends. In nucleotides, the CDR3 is TGTGCCAGCAGTTACAGGAAATCGGGAAATGAAGCTTTCTTT. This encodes CASSYRKSGNEAFF.

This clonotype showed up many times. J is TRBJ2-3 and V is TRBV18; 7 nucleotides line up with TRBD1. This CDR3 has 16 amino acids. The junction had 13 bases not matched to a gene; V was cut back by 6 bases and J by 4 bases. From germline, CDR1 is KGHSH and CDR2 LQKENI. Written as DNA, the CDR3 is TGTGCCAGCTCCCCCCGGACAGGTTCTTCGGCAGATACGCAGTATTTT. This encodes CASSPRTGSSADTQYF. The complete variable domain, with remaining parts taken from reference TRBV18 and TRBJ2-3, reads NAGVMQNPRHLVRRRGQEARLRCSPMKGHSHVYWYRQLPEEGLKFMVYLQKENIIDESGMPKERFSAEFPKEGPSILRIQQVVRGDSAAYFCASSPRTGSSADTQYFGPGTRLTVL.

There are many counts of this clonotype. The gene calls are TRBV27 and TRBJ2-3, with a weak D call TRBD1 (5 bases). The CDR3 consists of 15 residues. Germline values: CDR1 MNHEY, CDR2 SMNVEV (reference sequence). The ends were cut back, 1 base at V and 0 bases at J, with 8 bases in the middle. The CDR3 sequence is CASSLFQGSTDTQYF. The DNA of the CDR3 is TGTGCCAGCAGTTTATTCCAGGGTAGCACAGATACGCAGTATTTT.

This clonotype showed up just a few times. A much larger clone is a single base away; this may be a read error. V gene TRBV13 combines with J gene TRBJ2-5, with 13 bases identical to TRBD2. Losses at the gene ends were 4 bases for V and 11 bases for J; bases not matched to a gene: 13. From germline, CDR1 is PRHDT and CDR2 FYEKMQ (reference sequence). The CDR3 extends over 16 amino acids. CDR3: CASSSTGLAGVNEQYF. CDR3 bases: TGTGCCAGCAGCTCCACCGGACTAGCGGGGGTGAATGAGCAGTACTTC.

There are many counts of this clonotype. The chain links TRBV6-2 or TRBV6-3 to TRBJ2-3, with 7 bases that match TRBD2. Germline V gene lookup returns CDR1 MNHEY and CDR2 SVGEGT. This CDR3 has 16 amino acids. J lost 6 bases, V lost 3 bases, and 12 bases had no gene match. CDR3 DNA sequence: TGTGCCAGCAGTTATGATGGGGGAGGGCCCCCGGATACGCAGTATTTT. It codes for CASSYDGGGPPDTQYF.

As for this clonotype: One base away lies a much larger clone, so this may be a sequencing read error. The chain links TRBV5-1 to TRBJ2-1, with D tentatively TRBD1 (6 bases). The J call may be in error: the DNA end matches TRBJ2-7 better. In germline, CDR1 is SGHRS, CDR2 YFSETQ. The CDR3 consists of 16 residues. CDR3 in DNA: TGCGCCAGCAGCTCGCAAACAGGGATGAGAGTCAATGAGCAGTACTTC. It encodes CASSSQTGMRVNEQYF.

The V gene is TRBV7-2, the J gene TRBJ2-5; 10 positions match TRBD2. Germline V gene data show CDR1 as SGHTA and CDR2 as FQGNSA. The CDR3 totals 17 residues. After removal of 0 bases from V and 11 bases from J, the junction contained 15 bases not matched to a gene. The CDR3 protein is CASSLAVRTAGGTWQYF. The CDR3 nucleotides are TGTGCCAGCAGCTTAGCCGTGAGGACAGCGGGAGGGACGTGGCAGTACTTC.

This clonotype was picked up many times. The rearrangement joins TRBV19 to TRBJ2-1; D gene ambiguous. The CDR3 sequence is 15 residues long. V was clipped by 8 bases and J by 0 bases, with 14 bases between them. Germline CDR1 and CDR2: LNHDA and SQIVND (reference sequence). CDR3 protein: CASAIRLGSYNEQFF. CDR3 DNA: TGTGCCAGTGCCATACGGTTGGGCTCCTACAATGAGCAGTTCTTC.

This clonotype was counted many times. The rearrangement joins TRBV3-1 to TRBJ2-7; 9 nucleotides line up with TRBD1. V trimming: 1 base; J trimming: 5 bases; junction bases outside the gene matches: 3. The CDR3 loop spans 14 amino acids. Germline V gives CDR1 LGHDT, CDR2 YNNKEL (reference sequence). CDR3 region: CASSQGGTGNEQYF. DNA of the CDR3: TGTGCCAGCAGCCAAGGGGGGACAGGGAACGAGCAGTACTTC.